The clone carrying this T cell receptor beta chain showed up many times. TCRdb used MiXCR to reprocess the 5' RACE reads, holding one entry per CDR3 protein. Of about 110,000 distinct CDR3 sequences in the sample, roughly 8.4% are singletons; the top ten hold around 25%. Germline values: CDR1 KGHSH, CDR2 LQKENI. The CDR3 spans 15 residues. V dropped 0 bases and J dropped 5; count of bases not matched to a gene: 2. This specimen comes from a study of T cells after yellow fever vaccination. The chain carries TRBV18 and TRBJ1-5; 9 positions agree with TRBD1. This sample comprised CD8+ T cells sorted from PBMCs, obtained 45 days after the yellow fever booster vaccination. The receptor was isolated from a man aged 25 to 40 who received the YFV17D yellow fever vaccine. The CDR3 sequence is CASSPPGQGYQPQHF. The CDR3 DNA reads as TGTGCCAGCTCACCACCCGGACAGGGGTATCAGCCCCAGCATTTT.